These 27 T cell receptor beta chains were sequenced from one sample in a study of T cell repertoires in cytomegalovirus infection. Their antigens are not known. Each CDR3 protein gets one entry after TCRdb re-called the reads with MiXCR. The data show about 340,000 distinct CDR3 sequences, about 28% seen once. Sequenced material: cultured PBMCs, taken from culture after CMV antigen stimulation. The origin of the receptors is a human donor in good health (CMV status not recorded). Some clones in this sample may be carry-over from other donors' samples.

This clonotype has a single count. The chain combines TRBV9 with TRBJ2-7; the match to TRBD2 covers 8 bases. Germline values: CDR1 SGDLS, CDR2 YYNGEE. The V and J ends lost 0 bases and 3 bases, in that order; junction bases with no gene match: 8. The CDR3 runs to 16 residues. CDR3 DNA sequence: TGTGCCAGCAGCGTAGGTCTTAGCGGGACCCTCTACGAGCAGTACTTC. This sequence encodes CASSVGLSGTLYEQYF.

The chain links TRBV15 to TRBJ2-3; no firm D call. This CDR3 contains 14 residues. V was pared by 1 base and J by 5 bases, with 10 bases between. Germline CDR1 and CDR2: LNHNV and YYDKDF (reference sequence). CDR3 in amino acids: CATSRGVSGDTQYF. CDR3 in DNA: TGTGCCACCAGCAGAGGGGTCTCGGGAGATACGCAGTATTTT.

CDR3 DNA: TGTGCCAGCTCACCACCGGGTATAAGGAATTCACCCCTCCACTTT. It encodes CASSPPGIRNSPLHF. The chain carries TRBV18 and TRBJ1-6, with no clear D. Trimming cost V 0 bases and J 7 bases, with 10 bases left between them. CDR1 and CDR2 from the germline V gene are KGHSH and LQKENI. This CDR3 contains 15 residues.

This clonotype was picked up many times. This chain uses TRBV12-3 or TRBV12-4 with TRBJ1-2, with D unclear. V lost 2 bases and J lost 6, with 16 bases in between. The CDR3 totals 15 residues. The CDR3 nucleotides are TGTGCCAGCAGTTTATCGGAGCCCAGGAGGAATGGCTACACCTTC. Its translation: CASSLSEPRRNGYTF.

This rearrangement joins TRBV5-1 to TRBJ2-3, with TRBD2 as a possible D gene (7 bases). In germline, CDR1 is SGHRS, CDR2 YFSETQ. With 4 bases removed from V and 1 base from J, the gap between germline ends came to 13 bases. The CDR3 runs 15 residues. The CDR3 DNA is TGCGCCAGCAGCGGCCGGGGGGCGCGCACAGATACGCAGTATTTT. This sequence encodes CASSGRGARTDTQYF.

This clonotype has more than one count but fewer than ten. This chain connects TRBV28 to TRBJ1-1; D gene ambiguous. Germline values: CDR1 MDHEN, CDR2 SYDVKM. The CDR3 has 11 residues. The DNA of the CDR3 is TGTGCTTCACTGGGAGGGACTGAAGCTTTCTTT. It codes for CASLGGTEAFF.

The genes are TRBV11-2 and TRBJ1-3; 7 bases are shared with TRBD1. Germline values: CDR1 SGHAT, CDR2 FQNNGV. This CDR3 is 15 amino acids long. The V gene end was trimmed by 3 bases and the J gene end by 4 bases; junction bases not matched to a gene: 6. The CDR3 here is CASSFKGAFGNTIYF. The CDR3 coding sequence is TGTGCCAGCAGCTTTAAGGGGGCGTTCGGAAACACCATATATTTT.

The chain recombines TRBV18 with TRBJ2-5; 8 bases map to TRBD1. Germline V gene data show CDR1 as KGHSH and CDR2 as LQKENI. The V and J ends lost 2 bases and 2 bases, in that order; junction bases with no gene match: 4. This CDR3 has 15 amino acids. Written as DNA, the CDR3 is TGTGCCAGCTCACCAGACAGGGGCGTTCAAGAGACCCAGTACTTC. It codes for CASSPDRGVQETQYF.

This clonotype was seen a handful of times. The gene calls are TRBV7-6 and TRBJ2-1; 7 bases agree with TRBD2. This CDR3 region has 15 residues. The ends lost 2 bases at V and 9 bases at J; junction bases unmatched: 10. In germline, CDR1 is SGHVS, CDR2 FNYEAQ. The CDR3 DNA reads TGTGCCAGCAGCTTAAGGGTAGCGGGTCTCGTTGAGCAGTTCTTC. Its protein product is CASSLRVAGLVEQFF.

The gene calls are TRBV7-8 and TRBJ1-5, with 12 bases matching TRBD1. Germline V lookup: CDR1 SGHVS, CDR2 FQNEAQ. The J segment lost 1 base and the V segment lost 3 bases, leaving 7 bases of the junction unmatched. The CDR3 totals 18 residues. CDR3 DNA sequence: TGTGCCAGCAGCTTCGGGACAGGGGGCAGTTGGAGCAATCAGCCCCAGCATTTT. Translation: CASSFGTGGSWSNQPQHF.

The rearrangement links TRBV5-4 to TRBJ1-1, with 9 bases aligning to TRBD1. Germline V gene lookup returns CDR1 SGHNT and CDR2 YYREEE (reference sequence). The ends lost 4 bases at V and 7 bases at J; junction bases unmatched: 11. This CDR3 is built from 15 residues. CDR3 sequence reads: CASSPRGGQGIEAFF. CDR3 in DNA: TGTGCCAGCAGCCCCCGAGGTGGACAGGGGATTGAAGCTTTCTTT.

This clonotype was found many times. This chain uses TRBV11-2 with TRBJ2-1; D ambiguous. CDR3 length equals 13 residues. Trimming took 2 bases from V and 6 from J, leaving 8 bases between them. Germline V lookup: CDR1 SGHAT, CDR2 FQNNGV. CDR3 nucleotides: TGTGCCAGCAGCTTAACTACCACCAATGAGCAGTTCTTC. Its translation: CASSLTTTNEQFF.

The table lists this clonotype with a few counts. The J gene is TRBJ1-1, the V gene TRBV19; maybe TRBD1 (5 bases). Germline values: CDR1 LNHDA, CDR2 SQIVND (reference sequence). Trimming took off 4 bases at V and 5 bases at J, with 20 bases between the two ends. CDR3 length equals 16 residues. Here the CDR3 reads CASSTSWVGPGTEAFF. CDR3 bases: TGTGCCAGTAGTACCTCGTGGGTGGGGCCGGGGACTGAAGCTTTCTTT.

The chain carries TRBV7-6 and TRBJ2-1; 9 bases map to TRBD1. V was clipped by 6 bases and J by 5 bases; unmatched bases: 5. The CDR3 is 14 residues long. The germline V gene has CDR1 SGHVS and CDR2 FNYEAQ. The CDR3 coding sequence is TGTGCCAGCAGTCACCGGGACAGGGACAATGAGCAGTTCTTC. Encoded protein: CASSHRDRDNEQFF.

The V gene is TRBV7-8, the J gene TRBJ1-1, with D hard to call. This CDR3 comprises 15 residues. Germline loops: CDR1 SGHVS, CDR2 FQNEAQ. Trimming shortened V by 5 bases and J by 5 bases, and 18 bases separated the two germline ends. The CDR3 coding sequence is TGTGCCAGCAGCCTTACGGCCGGCCTAGGGACTGAAGCTTTCTTT. Its translation: CASSLTAGLGTEAFF.

The chain carries TRBV28 and TRBJ2-5; D unresolved. V lost 4 bases and J lost 6, with 18 bases in between. There are 15 residues in the CDR3. Germline assignment: CDR1 MDHEN and CDR2 SYDVKM. CDR3 sequence: CASSSSGLVVKTQYF. Written as DNA, the CDR3 is TGTGCCAGCAGTTCTTCTGGCCTAGTGGTGAAGACCCAGTACTTC.

The chain uses TRBV7-8 and TRBJ1-4, with D unresolved. The CDR3 is made up of 12 amino acids. Trimming shortened V by 5 bases and J by 4 bases, and 5 bases separated the two germline ends. CDR1 SGHVS and CDR2 FQNEAQ come from the germline V gene. CDR3 nucleotide sequence: TGTGCCAGCAGCCGATTTAATGAAAAACTGTTTTTT. It encodes CASSRFNEKLFF.

This clonotype turned up a few times. This chain connects TRBV6-5 to TRBJ1-2; D gene uncertain. Trimming shortened V by 5 bases and J by 5 bases, and 15 bases separated the two germline ends. The V gene's germline CDR1 is MNHEY and CDR2 SVGAGI. The CDR3 sequence is 14 residues long. CDR3 DNA: TGTGCCAGCAGTCCCTCGGGCATTGGTTATGGCTACACCTTC. Protein sequence: CASSPSGIGYGYTF.

V usage is TRBV11-2 and J usage is TRBJ1-1; 8 nucleotides agree with TRBD1. CDR3 length equals 15 residues. Looked up from germline, CDR1 is SGHAT and CDR2 is FQNNGV. With 0 bases clipped from V and 7 bases from J, the junction kept 7 bases outside the gene matches. In DNA form, the CDR3 reads TGTGCCAGCAGCTTAGATCCCGGACAGGGCCTTGAAGCTTTCTTT. Translation gives CASSLDPGQGLEAFF.

The chain carries TRBV27 and TRBJ1-6; D remains unclear. Looked up from germline, CDR1 is MNHEY and CDR2 is SMNVEV (reference sequence). Trimming removed 8 bases from V and 9 bases from J, with 17 bases in between. The CDR3 runs to 14 residues. The CDR3: CASSSHRMISPLHF. The CDR3 DNA follows: TGTGCCAGCTCTAGCCATAGGATGATTTCACCCCTCCACTTT.

CDR3 DNA: TGTGCCAGCTGTGCGGGAGCGCTGCGAGATACGCAGTATTTT. This gives the protein CASCAGALRDTQYF. This sequence joins TRBV27 and TRBJ2-3, with 7 bases identical to TRBD2. The germline V gene has CDR1 MNHEY and CDR2 SMNVEV (reference sequence). J lost 5 bases, V lost 8 bases, and 10 bases had no gene match. The CDR3 runs to 14 residues.

This clonotype has at least ten counts. This chain links TRBV7-6 with TRBJ1-1; 7 bases agree with TRBD1. Germline CDR1 reads SGHVS; CDR2 reads FNYEAQ. This CDR3 region has 15 residues. V lost 4 bases and J lost 1; bases outside the gene matches: 6. In DNA, the CDR3 is TGTGCCAGCAGCTCGGACAGGCCGGGGAACACTGAAGCTTTCTTT. Protein sequence: CASSSDRPGNTEAFF.

The chain has TRBV29-1 and TRBJ2-3; TRBD2 matches 10 bases. The CDR3 has 15 residues. Losses at the gene ends were 5 bases for V and 0 bases for J; bases not matched to a gene: 5. Germline loops: CDR1 SQVTM, CDR2 ANQGSEA. The CDR3 sequence is CSVSGRATSTDTQYF. The CDR3 coding sequence is TGCAGCGTTAGCGGGAGGGCGACTAGCACAGATACGCAGTATTTT.

The rearrangement uses TRBV6-1 and TRBJ2-5; 8 bases fit TRBD1. V dropped 3 bases and J dropped 3; count of bases not matched to a gene: 3. Germline CDR1 reads MNHNS; CDR2 reads SASEGT. The CDR3 consists of 14 residues. Written as DNA, the CDR3 is TGTGCCAGCAGTGAGGACAGGGTGGAAGAGACCCAGTACTTC. Its translation: CASSEDRVEETQYF.

The J gene is TRBJ2-2, the V gene TRBV7-2; 8 bases align to TRBD1. The V segment lost 2 bases and the J segment 1 base; nucleotides outside the gene matches: 6. The CDR3 loop spans 17 amino acids. Germline assignment: CDR1 SGHTA and CDR2 FQGNSA. CDR3 region: CASSLTRDRLNTGELFF. The CDR3 DNA follows: TGTGCCAGCAGCTTAACCCGGGACAGGTTGAACACCGGGGAGCTGTTTTTT.

This chain links TRBV6-4 with TRBJ2-1; 11 bases map to TRBD2. This CDR3 is 16 amino acids long. J was trimmed by 3 bases and V by 4 bases; bases with no gene match: 5. Germline-derived CDR1 and CDR2 are MRHNA and SNTAGT. CDR3 nucleotide sequence: TGTGCCAGCAGTGGCCTTAGCGGGGGGGACTACAATGAGCAGTTCTTC. It yields the protein CASSGLSGGDYNEQFF.

This clonotype was recorded a few times. The genes are TRBV7-8 and TRBJ2-3, with D perhaps given as TRBD1 or TRBD2 (6 bases each). Trimming removed 1 base at V and 5 bases at J, with 13 bases between. From germline, CDR1 is SGHVS and CDR2 FQNEAQ. The CDR3 covers 15 residues. CDR3 sequence (DNA): TGTGCCAGCAGCTTAGGGGGGGCGCGGGGAGATACGCAGTATTTT. The encoded protein is CASSLGGARGDTQYF.